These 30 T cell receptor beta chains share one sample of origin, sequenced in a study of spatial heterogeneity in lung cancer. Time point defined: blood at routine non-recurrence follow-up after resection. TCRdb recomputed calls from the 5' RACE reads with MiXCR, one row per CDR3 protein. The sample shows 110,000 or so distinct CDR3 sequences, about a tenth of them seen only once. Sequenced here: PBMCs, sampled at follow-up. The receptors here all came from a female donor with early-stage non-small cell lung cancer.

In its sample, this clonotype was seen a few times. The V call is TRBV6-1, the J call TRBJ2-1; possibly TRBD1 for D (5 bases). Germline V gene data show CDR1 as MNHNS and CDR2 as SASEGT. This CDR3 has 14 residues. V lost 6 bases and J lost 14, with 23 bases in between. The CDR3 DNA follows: TGTGCCAGCAGGGCGACCTTCCAGGGTTACGAGGAGTTCTTC. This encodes CASRATFQGYEEFF.

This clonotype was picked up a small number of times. The CDR3 reads CASSQNERRDNYGYTF. The CDR3 nucleotides read TGTGCCAGCTCACAAAACGAGCGTCGAGATAACTATGGCTACACCTTC. This chain connects TRBV18 to TRBJ1-2; D remains unclear. This CDR3 is built from 16 residues. Germline V gene lookup returns CDR1 KGHSH and CDR2 LQKENI. V lost 4 bases and J 1 base, leaving 16 bases between the germline ends.

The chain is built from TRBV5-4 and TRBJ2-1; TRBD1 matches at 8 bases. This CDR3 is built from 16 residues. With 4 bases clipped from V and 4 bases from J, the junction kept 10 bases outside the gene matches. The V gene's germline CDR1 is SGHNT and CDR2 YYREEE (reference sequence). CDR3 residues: CASSRPGQAMYNEQFF. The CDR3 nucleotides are TGTGCCAGCAGCCGCCCGGGACAGGCGATGTACAATGAGCAGTTCTTC. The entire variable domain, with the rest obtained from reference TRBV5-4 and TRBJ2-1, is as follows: ETGVTQSPTHLIKTRGQQVTLRCSSQSGHNTVSWYQQALGQGPQFIFQYYREEENGRGNFPPRFSGLQFPNYSSELNVNALELDDSALYLCASSRPGQAMYNEQFFGPGTRLTVL.

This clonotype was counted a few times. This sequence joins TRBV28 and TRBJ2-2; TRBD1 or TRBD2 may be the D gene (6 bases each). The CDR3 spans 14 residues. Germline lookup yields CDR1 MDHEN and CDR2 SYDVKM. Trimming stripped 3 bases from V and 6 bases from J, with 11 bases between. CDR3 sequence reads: CASSLWGASGELFF. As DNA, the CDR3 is TGTGCCAGCAGTTTGTGGGGGGCGTCCGGGGAGCTGTTTTTT.

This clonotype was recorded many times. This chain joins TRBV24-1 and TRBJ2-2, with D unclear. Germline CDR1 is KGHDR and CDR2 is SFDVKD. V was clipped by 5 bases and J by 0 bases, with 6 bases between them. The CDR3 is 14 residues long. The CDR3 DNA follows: TGTGCCACCAGTGGGGAAGCGAACACCGGGGAGCTGTTTTTT. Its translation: CATSGEANTGELFF.

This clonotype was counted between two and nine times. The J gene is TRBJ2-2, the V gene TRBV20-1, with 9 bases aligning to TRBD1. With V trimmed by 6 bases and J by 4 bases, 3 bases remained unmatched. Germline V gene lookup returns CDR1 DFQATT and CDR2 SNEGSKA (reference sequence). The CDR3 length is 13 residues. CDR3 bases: TGCAGTGCGGGGGACAGGGTCACCGGGGAGCTGTTTTTT. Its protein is CSAGDRVTGELFF.

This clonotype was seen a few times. This CDR3 is CASSLLGGRTGELFF. CDR3 DNA sequence: TGTGCCAGCAGTTTACTGGGAGGGAGAACCGGGGAGCTGTTTTTT. The rearrangement links TRBV12-3 or TRBV12-4 to TRBJ2-2; 7 bases are shared with TRBD2. Losses at the gene ends were 2 bases for V and 5 bases for J; bases not matched to a gene: 5. The length of the CDR3 is 15 residues.

For the CDR3, the DNA is TGTGCCAGCAGCCAAGGCACTAGCGGAGCAATAGCCAAAAACATTCAGTACTTC. Translating gives CASSQGTSGAIAKNIQYF. J is TRBJ2-4 and V is TRBV4-2; 8 bases line up with TRBD2. J gave up 0 bases and V 1 base, and 8 bases lay outside the gene matches. Germline V gene lookup returns CDR1 LGHNA and CDR2 YNFKEQ. The CDR3 runs to 18 residues.

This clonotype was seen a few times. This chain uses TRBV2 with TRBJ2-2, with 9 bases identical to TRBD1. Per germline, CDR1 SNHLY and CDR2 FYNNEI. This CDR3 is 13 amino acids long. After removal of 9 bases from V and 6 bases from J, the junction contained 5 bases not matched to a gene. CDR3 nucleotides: TGTGCCAGGGGGACAGGGAAAGCCGGGGAGCTGTTTTTT. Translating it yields CARGTGKAGELFF.

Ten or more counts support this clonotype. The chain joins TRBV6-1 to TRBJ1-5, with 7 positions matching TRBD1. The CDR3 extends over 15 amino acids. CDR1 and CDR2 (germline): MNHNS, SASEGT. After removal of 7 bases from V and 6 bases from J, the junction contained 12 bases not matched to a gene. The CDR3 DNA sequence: TGTGCCAGCATGAACAGGGGCTGGGGAGGTCAGCCCCAGCATTTT. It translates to CASMNRGWGGQPQHF.

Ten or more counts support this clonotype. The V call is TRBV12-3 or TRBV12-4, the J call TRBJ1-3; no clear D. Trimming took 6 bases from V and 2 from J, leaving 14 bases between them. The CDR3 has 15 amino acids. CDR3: CASRARDSTGNTIYF. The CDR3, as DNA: TGTGCCAGCAGAGCACGGGATTCAACTGGAAACACCATATATTTT.

The CDR3 here is CSVKELTSYEQYF. The CDR3, as DNA: TGCAGCGTCAAAGAACTAACCTCCTACGAGCAGTACTTC. The gene calls are TRBV29-1 and TRBJ2-7, with no clear D. Germline V CDR1 and CDR2: SQVTM, ANQGSEA. CDR3 length equals 13 residues. The V end was cut by 6 bases, the J end by 0 bases, with 12 bases between.

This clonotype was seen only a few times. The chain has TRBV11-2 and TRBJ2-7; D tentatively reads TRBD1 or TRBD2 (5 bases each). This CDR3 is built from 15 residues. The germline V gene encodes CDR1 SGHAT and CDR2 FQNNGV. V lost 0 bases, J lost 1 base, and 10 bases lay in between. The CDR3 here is CASSLDTGLSYEQYV. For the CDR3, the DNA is TGTGCCAGCAGCTTAGACACGGGGCTGTCCTACGAGCAGTACGTC.

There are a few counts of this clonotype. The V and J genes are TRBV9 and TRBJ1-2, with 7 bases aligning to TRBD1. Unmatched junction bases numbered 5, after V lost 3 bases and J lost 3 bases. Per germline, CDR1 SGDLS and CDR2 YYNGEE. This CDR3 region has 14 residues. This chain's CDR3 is CASSETTGHYGYTF. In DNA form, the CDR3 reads TGTGCCAGCAGCGAAACGACAGGGCACTATGGCTACACCTTC.

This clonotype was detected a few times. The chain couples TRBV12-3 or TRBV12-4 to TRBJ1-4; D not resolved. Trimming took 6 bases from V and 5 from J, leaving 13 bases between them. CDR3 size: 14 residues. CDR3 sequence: CASSPTWVNEKLFF. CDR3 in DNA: TGTGCCAGCAGCCCGACGTGGGTCAATGAAAAACTGTTTTTT.

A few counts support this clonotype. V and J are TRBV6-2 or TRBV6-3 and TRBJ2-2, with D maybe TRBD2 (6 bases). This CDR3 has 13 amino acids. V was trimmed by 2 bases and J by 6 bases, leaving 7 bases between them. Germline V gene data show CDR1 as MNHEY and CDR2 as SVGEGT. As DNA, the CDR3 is TGTGCCAGCAGTTACGGGGAGGCCGGGGAGCTGTTTTTT. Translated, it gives CASSYGEAGELFF.

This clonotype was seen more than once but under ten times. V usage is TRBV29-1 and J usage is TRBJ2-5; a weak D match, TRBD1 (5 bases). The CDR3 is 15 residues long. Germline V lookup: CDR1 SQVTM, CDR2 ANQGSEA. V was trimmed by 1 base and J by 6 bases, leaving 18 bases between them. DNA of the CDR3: TGCAGCGTTGAAGCCAGGGCGGCGGTGGTACAGACCCAGTACTTC. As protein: CSVEARAAVVQTQYF. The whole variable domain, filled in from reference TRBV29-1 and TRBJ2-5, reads SAVISQKPSRDICQRGTSLTIQCQVDSQVTMMFWYRQQPGQSLTLIATANQGSEATYESGFVIDKFPISRPNLTFSTLTVSNMSPEDSSIYLCSVEARAAVVQTQYFGPGTRLLVL.

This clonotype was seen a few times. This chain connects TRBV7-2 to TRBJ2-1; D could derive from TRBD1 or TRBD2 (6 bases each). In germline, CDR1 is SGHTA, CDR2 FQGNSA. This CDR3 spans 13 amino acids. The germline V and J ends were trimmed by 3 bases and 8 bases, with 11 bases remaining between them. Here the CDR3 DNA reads TGTGCCAGCAGCTTCTCCGGGGGCGATGAGCAGTTCTTC. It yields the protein CASSFSGGDEQFF.

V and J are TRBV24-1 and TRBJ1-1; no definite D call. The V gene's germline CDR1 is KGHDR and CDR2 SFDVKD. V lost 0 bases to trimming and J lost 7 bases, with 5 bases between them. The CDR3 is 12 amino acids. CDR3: CATSDLYSEAFF. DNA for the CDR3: TGTGCCACCAGTGATTTGTACAGTGAAGCTTTCTTT.

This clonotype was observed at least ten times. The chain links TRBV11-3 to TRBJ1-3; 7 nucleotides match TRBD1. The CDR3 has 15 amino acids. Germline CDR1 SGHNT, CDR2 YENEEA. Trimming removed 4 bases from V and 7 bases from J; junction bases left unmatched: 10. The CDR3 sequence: CASSSHRGPRNTIYF. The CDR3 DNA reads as TGTGCCAGCAGCTCCCACAGGGGTCCGCGTAACACCATATATTTT.

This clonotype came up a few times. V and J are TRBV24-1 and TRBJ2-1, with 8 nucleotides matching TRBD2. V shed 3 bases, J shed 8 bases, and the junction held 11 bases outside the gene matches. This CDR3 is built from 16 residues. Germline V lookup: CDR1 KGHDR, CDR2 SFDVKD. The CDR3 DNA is TGTGCCACCAGTGATGGGACTAGGGGAGTAGGTGATGAGCAGTTCTTC. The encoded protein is CATSDGTRGVGDEQFF.

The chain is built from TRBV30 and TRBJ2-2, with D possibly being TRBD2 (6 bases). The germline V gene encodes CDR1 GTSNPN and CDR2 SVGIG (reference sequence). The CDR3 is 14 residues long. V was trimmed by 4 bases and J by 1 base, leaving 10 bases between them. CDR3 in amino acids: CAWNRRGNTGELFF. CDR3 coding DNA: TGTGCCTGGAATCGGCGGGGGAACACCGGGGAGCTGTTTTTT.

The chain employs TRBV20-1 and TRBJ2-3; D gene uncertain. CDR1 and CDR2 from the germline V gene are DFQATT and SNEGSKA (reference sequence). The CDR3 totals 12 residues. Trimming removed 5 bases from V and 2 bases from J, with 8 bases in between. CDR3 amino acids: CSAPRYTDTQYF. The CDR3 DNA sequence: TGCAGTGCTCCGAGATACACAGATACGCAGTATTTT.

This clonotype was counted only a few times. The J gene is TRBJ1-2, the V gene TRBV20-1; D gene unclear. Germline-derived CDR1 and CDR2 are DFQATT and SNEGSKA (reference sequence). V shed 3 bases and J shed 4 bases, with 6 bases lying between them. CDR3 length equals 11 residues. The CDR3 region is CSASVGYGYTF. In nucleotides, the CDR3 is TGCAGTGCTAGTGTCGGCTATGGCTACACCTTC.

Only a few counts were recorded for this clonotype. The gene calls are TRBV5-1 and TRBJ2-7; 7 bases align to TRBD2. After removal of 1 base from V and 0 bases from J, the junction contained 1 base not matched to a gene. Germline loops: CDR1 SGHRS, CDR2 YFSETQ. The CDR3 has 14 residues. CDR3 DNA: TGCGCCAGCAGCTTGATAGCGGGCTCCTACGAGCAGTACTTC. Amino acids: CASSLIAGSYEQYF.

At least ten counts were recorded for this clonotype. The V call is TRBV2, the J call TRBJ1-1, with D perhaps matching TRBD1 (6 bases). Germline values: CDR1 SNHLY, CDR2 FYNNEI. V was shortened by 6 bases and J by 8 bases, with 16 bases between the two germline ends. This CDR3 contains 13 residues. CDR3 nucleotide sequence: TGTGCCAGCAGCGCAGGGGTTAGGGCCGAAGCTTTCTTT. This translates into CASSAGVRAEAFF.

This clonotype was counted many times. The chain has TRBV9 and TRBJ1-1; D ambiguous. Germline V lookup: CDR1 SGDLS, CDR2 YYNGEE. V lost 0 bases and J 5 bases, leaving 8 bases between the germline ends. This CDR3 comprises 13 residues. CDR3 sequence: CASSVEIRTEAFF. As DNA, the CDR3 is TGTGCCAGCAGCGTAGAGATTAGGACTGAAGCTTTCTTT.

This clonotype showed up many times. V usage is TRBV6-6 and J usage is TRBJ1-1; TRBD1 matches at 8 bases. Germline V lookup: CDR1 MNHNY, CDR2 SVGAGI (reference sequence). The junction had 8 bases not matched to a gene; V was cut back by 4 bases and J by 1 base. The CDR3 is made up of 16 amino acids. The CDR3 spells CASSFLGQGPNTEAFF. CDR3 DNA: TGTGCCAGCAGTTTTCTTGGACAGGGACCGAACACTGAAGCTTTCTTT.

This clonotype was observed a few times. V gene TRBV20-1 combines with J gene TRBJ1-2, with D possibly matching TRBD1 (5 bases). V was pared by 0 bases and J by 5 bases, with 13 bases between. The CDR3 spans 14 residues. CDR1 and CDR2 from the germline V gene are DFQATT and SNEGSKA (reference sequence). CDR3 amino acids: CSARETGTDYGYTF. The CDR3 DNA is TGCAGTGCTAGAGAGACCGGGACGGATTATGGCTACACCTTC.

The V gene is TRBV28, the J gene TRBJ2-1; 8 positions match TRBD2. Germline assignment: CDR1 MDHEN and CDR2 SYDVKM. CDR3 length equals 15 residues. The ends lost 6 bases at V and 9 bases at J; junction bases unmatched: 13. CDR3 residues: CASSPAGRGTFEQFF. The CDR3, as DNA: TGTGCCAGCAGCCCCGCCGGGAGGGGGACTTTTGAGCAGTTCTTC.